These 14 T cell receptor beta chains share one sample of origin, sequenced in a study of cytomegalovirus exposure and HLA in healthy donors. Clones were read by immunoSEQ multiplex PCR, and TCRdb kept only the in-frame ones, dropping some. The table includes 150,000 to 200,000 clones, 86% detected once. Sequenced: PBMCs. The receptors come from a woman between 18 and 30 years old in good health and CMV-seronegative.

The chain employs TRBV11-3 and TRBJ2-1; no definite D call. CDR1 and CDR2 (germline): SGHNT, YENEEA. Deletions cut 0 bases from V and 4 bases from J, with 4 bases between. The CDR3 has 13 amino acids. The CDR3, as DNA: TGTGCCAGCAGCTTAGATCCTTACAATGAGCAGTTCTTC. As protein: CASSLDPYNEQFF.

The chain has TRBV19 and TRBJ1-1; 8 bases are a match to TRBD1. The CDR3 covers 15 residues. Unmatched junction bases numbered 10, after V lost 6 bases and J lost 4 bases. Per germline, CDR1 LNHDA and CDR2 SQIVND (reference sequence). CDR3 amino acids: CASSRFGQGSTEAFF. The CDR3 DNA sequence: TGTGCCAGTAGCCGGTTCGGACAGGGTTCCACTGAAGCTTTCTTT.

The chain links TRBV9 to TRBJ2-5; TRBD2 aligns across 8 bases. Germline V gene data show CDR1 as SGDLS and CDR2 as YYNGEE. The V segment lost 2 bases and the J segment 2 bases; nucleotides outside the gene matches: 11. The length of the CDR3 is 17 residues. The CDR3 protein is CASSVGTRRGIQETQYF. The CDR3 DNA reads as TGTGCCAGCAGCGTGGGGACTAGGAGAGGGATACAAGAGACCCAGTACTTC.

This chain links TRBV4-1 with TRBJ2-1; perhaps TRBD1 as D (5 bases). Trimming removed 0 bases from V and 0 bases from J, with 12 bases in between. The V gene's germline CDR1 is MGHRA and CDR2 YSYEKL. The CDR3 totals 17 residues. The CDR3 DNA reads as TGCGCCAGCAGCCAAGATCCCGCAGGGCGCTCCTACAATGAGCAGTTCTTC. Protein: CASSQDPAGRSYNEQFF.

This clone was detected once. The rearrangement uses TRBV18 and TRBJ2-7, with D maybe TRBD2 (6 bases). CDR1 is KGHSH and CDR2 is LQKENI in the germline V gene. This CDR3 has 14 amino acids. Trimming stripped 3 bases from V and 4 bases from J, with 13 bases between. CDR3 sequence reads: CASSPTGGEYEQYF. The CDR3 region has the DNA TGTGCCAGCTCACCTACCGGGGGTGAATACGAGCAGTACTTC. Combining the CDR3 with reference TRBV18 and TRBJ2-7 gives the whole variable domain NAGVMQNPRHLVRRRGQEARLRCSPMKGHSHVYWYRQLPEEGLKFMVYLQKENIIDESGMPKERFSAEFPKEGPSILRIQQVVRGDSAAYFCASSPTGGEYEQYFGPGTRLTVT.

The count of this clone is one. The chain is built from TRBV5-1 and TRBJ2-1; 10 bases agree with TRBD2. After removal of 6 bases from V and 3 bases from J, the junction contained 12 bases not matched to a gene. Germline values: CDR1 SGHRS, CDR2 YFSETQ. This CDR3 is built from 17 residues. The CDR3: CASTQSGTSVVYNEQFF. CDR3 coding DNA: TGCGCCAGCACCCAATCCGGGACTAGCGTCGTCTACAATGAGCAGTTCTTC.

The chain has TRBV5-5 and TRBJ1-5, with 7 bases fitting TRBD1. The CDR3 sequence is 16 residues long. Germline V CDR1 and CDR2: SGHKS, YYEKEE (reference sequence). The trim removed 2 bases at V and 7 bases at J, leaving 12 bases unmatched. DNA for the CDR3: TGTGCCAGCAGCTTTCAACAGGGGACGGGGAAACAGCCCCAGCATTTT. Protein: CASSFQQGTGKQPQHF.

The rearrangement uses TRBV2 and TRBJ2-5; possibly TRBD2 for D (6 bases). This CDR3 contains 14 residues. Germline V gene sequence: CDR1 SNHLY, CDR2 FYNNEI. With 6 bases removed from V and 2 bases from J, the gap between germline ends came to 13 bases. This CDR3 is CASRTGTPQETQYF. CDR3 coding DNA: TGTGCCAGCAGGACCGGGACTCCACAAGAGACCCAGTACTTC. Full variable domain (missing parts from reference TRBV2 and TRBJ2-5): EPEVTQTPSHQVTQMGQEVILRCVPISNHLYFYWYRQILGQKVEFLVSFYNNEISEKSEIFDDQFSVERPDGSNFTLKIRSTKLEDSAMYFCASRTGTPQETQYFGPGTRLLVL.

The rearrangement joins TRBV7-8 to TRBJ1-5; the D gene is possibly TRBD1 (5 bases). The CDR3 runs to 16 residues. CDR1 and CDR2 (germline): SGHVS, FQNEAQ. Trimming removed 0 bases at V and 6 bases at J, with 15 bases between. CDR3 bases: TGTGCCAGCAGCTTAGCGGGTCAGGGAAGGGGTCAGCCCCAGCATTTT. This sequence encodes CASSLAGQGRGQPQHF.

As for this clone: Other DNA sequences in this sample translate to the same CDR3. The chain recombines TRBV7-9 with TRBJ2-2; 8 positions match TRBD1. The germline gives CDR1 SEHNR, CDR2 FQNEAQ (reference sequence). V shed 2 bases and J 5 bases; nucleotides not matched to a gene: 1. The CDR3 spans 14 residues. The CDR3 DNA follows: TGTGCCAGCAGCTTAACAGGGGGTACCGGGGAGCTGTTTTTT. Translation: CASSLTGGTGELFF.

The chain has TRBV7-9 and TRBJ2-1, with D perhaps matching TRBD2 (6 bases). Germline V CDR1 and CDR2: SEHNR, FQNEAQ (reference sequence). Trimming pared 2 bases from V and 9 bases from J, leaving 17 bases between. This CDR3 is 15 amino acids long. CDR3 sequence reads: CASSLTGVRVGEQFF. CDR3 DNA sequence: TGTGCCAGCAGCTTAACGGGAGTAAGAGTTGGTGAGCAGTTCTTC.

There are a few counts of this clone. The V and J genes are TRBV5-4 and TRBJ2-7, with 10 bases that match TRBD2. Trimming cost V 1 base and J 4 bases; bases outside gene matches: 8. This CDR3 has 16 amino acids. CDR1 and CDR2 (germline): SGHNT, YYREEE (reference sequence). In DNA form, the CDR3 reads TGTGCCAGCAGCTTGTTACTAGCTAGCGGGAGATACGAGCAGTACTTC. It yields the protein CASSLLLASGRYEQYF.

The genes are TRBV6-1 and TRBJ2-5; D call uncertain. Per germline, CDR1 MNHNS and CDR2 SASEGT. V dropped 7 bases and J dropped 0 bases, with 9 bases sitting between them. The CDR3 is 13 amino acids. The CDR3 region is CASILQNQETQYF. The CDR3 bases are TGTGCCAGCATCTTACAGAACCAAGAGACCCAGTACTTC.

This clone was detected only a few times. This chain connects TRBV30 to TRBJ1-6; no reliable D call. The CDR3 is 13 amino acids. Germline V CDR1 and CDR2: GTSNPN, SVGIG (reference sequence). Trimming removed 8 bases from V and 9 bases from J, with 17 bases in between. The CDR3 DNA sequence: TGTGCCGGCGAGCGGGTCCTCGGTTCACCCCTCCACTTT. Protein product: CAGERVLGSPLHF.